These T cell receptor beta chains were read from a single sample in a study of T-cell reconstitution after alpha-beta-depleted transplantation in children. MiXCR was run by TCRdb on the PCR reads, yielding one entry per CDR3 protein. The sample has approximately 230,000 distinct CDR3 sequences, roughly a quarter seen once; the top ten hold more than 2%. The sample consisted of PBMCs, taken before TCRalphabeta/CD19-depleted stem cell transplant. The receptors stem from a girl aged 2 to 9 with Fanconi anemia, due to receive a stem cell transplant. The CDR3 runs from the conserved cysteine through the conserved F or W. A D gene is named only where the DNA matches it firmly. Not every row has a clone size; where given, it reads once, few, many or a size class.

TRBV5-1	NA	TRBJ1-2	14	many	TGCGCCAGCAGCTTGGGATGGGACGGCTATGGCTACACCTTC	CASSLGWDGYGYTF
TRBV29-1	NA	TRBJ1-1	13	few	TGCAGCGTTGAAGAGGGCAGGGGATTTGGGGCTTTCTTT	CSVEEGRGFGAFF
TRBV14	NA	TRBJ2-6	17	NA	TGTGCCAGCAGCCAAGTCAGTTCTCTCTCTGGGGCCAACGTCCTGACTTTC	CASSQVSSLSGANVLTF
TRBV29-1	NA	TRBJ2-6	15	NA	TGCAGCGTTGAGACGGCAAGCTCTGGGGCCAACGTCCTGACTTTC	CSVETASSGANVLTF
TRBV20-1	NA	TRBJ1-5	16	many	TGCAGTGCATCCGGACAGCTCACCAAGAGCAATCAGCCCCAGCATTTT	CSASGQLTKSNQPQHF
TRBV10-3	TRBD2	TRBJ2-1	13	NA	TGTGCCAGCCGCGGGGGGGCCTCCAATGAGCAGTTCTTC	CASRGGASNEQFF
TRBV20-1	TRBD1	TRBJ1-4	17	many	TGCAGTGCTAGGTCGGGACAGAGTTATGCAACTAATGAAAAACTGTTTTTT	CSARSGQSYATNEKLFF
TRBV20-1	TRBD2	TRBJ2-7	15	NA	TGCAGTGCTAGAGATAGGGGAGGGAGGGCCTACGAGCAGTACTTC	CSARDRGGRAYEQYF
TRBV29-1	NA	TRBJ1-5	13	few	TGCAGCGTTGTGTCAGGGGGCAATCAGCCCCAGCATTTT	CSVVSGGNQPQHF
TRBV9	TRBD1	TRBJ2-7	13	many	TGTGCCAGCAGCGTTGACAGGGGCTACGAGCAGTACTTC	CASSVDRGYEQYF
TRBV2	NA	TRBJ1-4	14	many	TGTGCCAGCAGGATGGGGACCTTTAATGAAAAACTGTTTTTT	CASRMGTFNEKLFF
TRBV5-1	NA	TRBJ2-1	15	few	TGCGCCAGCAGCTTGGTCCGCCGGGGGTACAATGAGCAGTTCTTC	CASSLVRRGYNEQFF
TRBV4-1	TRBD2	TRBJ2-2	18	NA	TGCGCCAGCAGCCAAGGTGGACTAGCGGGCGGTAACACCGGGGAGCTGTTTTTT	CASSQGGLAGGNTGELFF
TRBV7-7	NA	TRBJ2-1	15	many	TGTGCCAGCAGCTCGCATAGGCCGGCTTACAATGAGCAGTTCTTC	CASSSHRPAYNEQFF
TRBV20-1	NA	TRBJ1-2	14	many	TGCAGTGCTAGAGATGCCTGGCGGGTCTATGGCTACACCTTC	CSARDAWRVYGYTF
TRBV7-9	NA	TRBJ1-4	14	few	TGTGCCAGCAGCAAAGATACAACTAATGAAAAACTGTTTTTT	CASSKDTTNEKLFF
TRBV25-1	NA	TRBJ2-7	13	NA	TGTGCCAGCAGTGAATCAGTTTTCTACGAGCAGTACTTC	CASSESVFYEQYF